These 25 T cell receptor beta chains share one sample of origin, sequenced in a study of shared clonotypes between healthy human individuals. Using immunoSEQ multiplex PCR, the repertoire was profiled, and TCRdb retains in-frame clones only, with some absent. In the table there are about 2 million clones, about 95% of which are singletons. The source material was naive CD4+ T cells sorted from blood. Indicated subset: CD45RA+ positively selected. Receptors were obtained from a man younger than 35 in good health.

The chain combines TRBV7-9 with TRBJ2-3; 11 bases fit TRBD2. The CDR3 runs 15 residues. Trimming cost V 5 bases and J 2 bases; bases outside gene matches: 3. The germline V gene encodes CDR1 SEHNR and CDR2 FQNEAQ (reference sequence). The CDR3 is CASSPSGRTTDTQYF. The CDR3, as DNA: TGTGCCAGCAGCCCTAGCGGGAGGACCACAGATACGCAGTATTTT.

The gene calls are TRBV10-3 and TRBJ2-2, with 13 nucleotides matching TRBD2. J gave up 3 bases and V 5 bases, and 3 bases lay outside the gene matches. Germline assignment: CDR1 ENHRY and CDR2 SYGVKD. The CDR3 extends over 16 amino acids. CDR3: CAISRTSGRDTGELFF. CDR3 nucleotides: TGTGCCATCAGTCGTACTAGCGGGAGGGACACCGGGGAGCTGTTTTTT.

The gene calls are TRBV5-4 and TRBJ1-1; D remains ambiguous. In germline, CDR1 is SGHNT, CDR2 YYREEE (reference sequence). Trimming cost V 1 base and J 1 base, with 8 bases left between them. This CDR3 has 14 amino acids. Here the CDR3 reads CASSLKQPNTEAFF. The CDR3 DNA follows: TGTGCCAGCAGCTTGAAACAGCCGAACACTGAAGCTTTCTTT.

The chain's CDR3 is CASSLTGGTRPQHF. CDR3 sequence (DNA): TGTGCCAGCAGTTTGACAGGGGGCACGCGGCCCCAGCATTTT. This chain joins TRBV28 and TRBJ1-5; 10 bases line up with TRBD1. CDR3 length equals 14 residues. With 3 bases clipped from V and 9 bases from J, the junction kept 5 bases outside the gene matches. CDR1 is MDHEN, CDR2 SYDVKM, per germline.

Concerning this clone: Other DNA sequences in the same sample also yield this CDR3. CDR3 loop: CASSLSTDTQYF. DNA for the CDR3: TGTGCCAGCAGTCTTAGCACAGATACGCAGTATTTT. The chain carries TRBV2 and TRBJ2-3; D is ambiguous. The ends were cut back, 5 bases at V and 0 bases at J, with 3 bases in the middle. This CDR3 has 12 amino acids. Germline assignment: CDR1 SNHLY and CDR2 FYNNEI.

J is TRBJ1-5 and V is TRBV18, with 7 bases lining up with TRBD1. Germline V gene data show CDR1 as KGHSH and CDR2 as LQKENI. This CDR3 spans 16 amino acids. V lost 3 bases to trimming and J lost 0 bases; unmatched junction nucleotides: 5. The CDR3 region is CASSPGRGVSNQPQHF. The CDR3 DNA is TGTGCCAGCTCACCGGGCAGGGGGGTTAGCAATCAGCCCCAGCATTTT.

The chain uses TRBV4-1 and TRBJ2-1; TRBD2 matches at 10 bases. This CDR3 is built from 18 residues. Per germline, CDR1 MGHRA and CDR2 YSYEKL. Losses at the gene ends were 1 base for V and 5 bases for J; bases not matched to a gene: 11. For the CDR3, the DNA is TGCGCCAGCAGCCAAGCATTCTTAGCGGGGGGTAAGAACAATGAGCAGTTCTTC. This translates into CASSQAFLAGGKNNEQFF.

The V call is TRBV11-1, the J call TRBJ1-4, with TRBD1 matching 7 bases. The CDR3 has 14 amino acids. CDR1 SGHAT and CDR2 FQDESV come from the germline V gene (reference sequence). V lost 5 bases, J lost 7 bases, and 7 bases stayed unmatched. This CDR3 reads CASSRDRVTEKLFF. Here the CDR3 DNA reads TGTGCCAGCAGCAGAGACAGGGTAACTGAAAAACTGTTTTTT.

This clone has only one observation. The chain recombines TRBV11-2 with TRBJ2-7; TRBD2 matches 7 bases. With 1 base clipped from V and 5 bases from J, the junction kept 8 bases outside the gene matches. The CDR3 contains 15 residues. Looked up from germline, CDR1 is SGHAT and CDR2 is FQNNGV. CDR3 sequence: CASSLGRASGDEQYF. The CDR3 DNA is TGTGCCAGCAGCTTAGGAAGGGCCAGCGGGGACGAGCAGTACTTC. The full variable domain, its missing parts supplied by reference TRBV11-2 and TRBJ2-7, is EAGVAQSPRYKIIEKRQSVAFWCNPISGHATLYWYQQILGQGPKLLIQFQNNGVVDDSQLPKDRFSAERLKGVDSTLKIQPAKLEDSAVYLCASSLGRASGDEQYFGPGTRLTVT.

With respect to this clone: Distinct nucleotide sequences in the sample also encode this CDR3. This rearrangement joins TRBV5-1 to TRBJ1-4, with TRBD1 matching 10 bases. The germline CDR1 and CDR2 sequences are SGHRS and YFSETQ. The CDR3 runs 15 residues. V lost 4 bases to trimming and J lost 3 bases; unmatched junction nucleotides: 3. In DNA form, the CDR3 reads TGCGCCAGCAGCCCCGGACAGGGGGCTAATGAAAAACTGTTTTTT. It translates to CASSPGQGANEKLFF.

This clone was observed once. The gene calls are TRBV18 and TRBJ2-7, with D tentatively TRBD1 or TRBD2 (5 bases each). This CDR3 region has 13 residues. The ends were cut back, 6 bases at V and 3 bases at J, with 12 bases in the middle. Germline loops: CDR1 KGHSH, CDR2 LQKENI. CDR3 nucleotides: TGTGCCAGCTCGGGGGAATCTAGCTACGAGCAGTACTTC. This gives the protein CASSGESSYEQYF. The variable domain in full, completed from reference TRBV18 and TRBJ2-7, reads NAGVMQNPRHLVRRRGQEARLRCSPMKGHSHVYWYRQLPEEGLKFMVYLQKENIIDESGMPKERFSAEFPKEGPSILRIQQVVRGDSAAYFCASSGESSYEQYFGPGTRLTVT.

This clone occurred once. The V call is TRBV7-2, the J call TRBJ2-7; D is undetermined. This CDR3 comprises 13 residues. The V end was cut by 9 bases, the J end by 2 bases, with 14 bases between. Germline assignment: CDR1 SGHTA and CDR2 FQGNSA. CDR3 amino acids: CASSRLSTYEQYF. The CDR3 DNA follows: TGTGCCAGTTCTAGACTGAGTACCTACGAGCAGTACTTC.

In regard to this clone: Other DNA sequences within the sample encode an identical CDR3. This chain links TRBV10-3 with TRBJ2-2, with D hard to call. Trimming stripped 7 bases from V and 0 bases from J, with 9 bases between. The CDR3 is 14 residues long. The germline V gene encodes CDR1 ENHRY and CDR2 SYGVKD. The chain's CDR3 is CAIKRGANTGELFF. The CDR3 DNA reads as TGTGCCATCAAACGTGGGGCGAACACCGGGGAGCTGTTTTTT.

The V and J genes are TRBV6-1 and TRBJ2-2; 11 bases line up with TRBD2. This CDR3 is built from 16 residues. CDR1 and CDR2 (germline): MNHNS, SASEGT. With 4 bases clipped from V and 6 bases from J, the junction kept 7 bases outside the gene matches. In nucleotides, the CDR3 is TGTGCCAGCAGTGGCCTTAGCGGGAGGGGAGCCGGGGAGCTGTTTTTT. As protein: CASSGLSGRGAGELFF.

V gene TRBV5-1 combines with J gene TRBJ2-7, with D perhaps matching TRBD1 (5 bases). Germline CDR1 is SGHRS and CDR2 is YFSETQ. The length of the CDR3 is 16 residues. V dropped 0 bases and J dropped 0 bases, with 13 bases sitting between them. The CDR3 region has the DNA TGCGCCAGCAGCTTGGCGGTCGTGACAGACTCCTACGAGCAGTACTTC. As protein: CASSLAVVTDSYEQYF.

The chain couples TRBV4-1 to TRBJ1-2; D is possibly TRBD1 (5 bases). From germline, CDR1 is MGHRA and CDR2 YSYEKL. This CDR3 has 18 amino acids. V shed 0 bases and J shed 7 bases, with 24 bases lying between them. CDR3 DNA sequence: TGCGCCAGCAGCCAAGAAGGGCCAGGGCGAGTCTCGTCTCGTGGCTACACCTTC. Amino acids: CASSQEGPGRVSSRGYTF.

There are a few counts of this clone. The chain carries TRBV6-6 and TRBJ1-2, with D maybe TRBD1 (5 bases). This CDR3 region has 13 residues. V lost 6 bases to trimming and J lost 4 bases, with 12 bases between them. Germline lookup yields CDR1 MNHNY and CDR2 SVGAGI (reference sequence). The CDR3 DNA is TGTGCCAGCAGGCCCGCAGGGACCTATGGCTACACCTTC. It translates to CASRPAGTYGYTF.

CDR3: CASSLTDSGELFF. CDR3 DNA sequence: TGCGCCAGCAGCCTCACCGATTCCGGGGAGCTGTTTTTT. The chain couples TRBV5-1 to TRBJ2-2; D remains ambiguous. The CDR3 totals 13 residues. CDR1 SGHRS and CDR2 YFSETQ come from the germline V gene. The V end lost 4 bases, the J end lost 6 bases, and 10 bases lay between the germline ends.

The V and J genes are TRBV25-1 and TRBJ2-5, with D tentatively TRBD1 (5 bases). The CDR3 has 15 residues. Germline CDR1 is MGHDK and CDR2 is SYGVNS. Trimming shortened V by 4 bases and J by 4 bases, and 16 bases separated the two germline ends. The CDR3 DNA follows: TGTGCCAGCAGTGCCTGGGGCAGGGTGGGAGAGACCCAGTACTTC. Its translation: CASSAWGRVGETQYF.

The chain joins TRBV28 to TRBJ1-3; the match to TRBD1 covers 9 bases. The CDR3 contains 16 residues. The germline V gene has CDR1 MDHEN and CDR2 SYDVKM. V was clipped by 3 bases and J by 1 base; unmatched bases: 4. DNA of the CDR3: TGTGCCAGCAGTTTTCGAGACAGGGGGTCTGGAAACACCATATATTTT. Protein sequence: CASSFRDRGSGNTIYF.

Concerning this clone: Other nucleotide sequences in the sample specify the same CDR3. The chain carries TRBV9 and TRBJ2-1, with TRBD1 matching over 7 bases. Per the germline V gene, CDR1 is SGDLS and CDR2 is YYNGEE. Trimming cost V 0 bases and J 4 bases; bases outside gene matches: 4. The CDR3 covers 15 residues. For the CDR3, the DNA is TGTGCCAGCAGCGTAGGACAGGGCCCATACAATGAGCAGTTCTTC. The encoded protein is CASSVGQGPYNEQFF.

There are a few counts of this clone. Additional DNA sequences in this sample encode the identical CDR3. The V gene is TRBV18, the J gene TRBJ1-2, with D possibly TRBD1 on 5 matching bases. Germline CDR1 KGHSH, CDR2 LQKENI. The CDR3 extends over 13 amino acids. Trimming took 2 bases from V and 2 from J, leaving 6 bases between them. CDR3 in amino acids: CASSPSGNYGYTF. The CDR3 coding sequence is TGTGCCAGCTCACCATCAGGGAACTATGGCTACACCTTC. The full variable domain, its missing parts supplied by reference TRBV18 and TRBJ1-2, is NAGVMQNPRHLVRRRGQEARLRCSPMKGHSHVYWYRQLPEEGLKFMVYLQKENIIDESGMPKERFSAEFPKEGPSILRIQQVVRGDSAAYFCASSPSGNYGYTFGSGTRLTVV.

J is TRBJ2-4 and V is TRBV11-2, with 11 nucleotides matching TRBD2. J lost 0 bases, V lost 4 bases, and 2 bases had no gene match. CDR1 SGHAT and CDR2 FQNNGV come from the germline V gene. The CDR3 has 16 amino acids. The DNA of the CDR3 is TGTGCCAGCAGCTGGGGACTAGCGGAAGCCAAAAACATTCAGTACTTC. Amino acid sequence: CASSWGLAEAKNIQYF.

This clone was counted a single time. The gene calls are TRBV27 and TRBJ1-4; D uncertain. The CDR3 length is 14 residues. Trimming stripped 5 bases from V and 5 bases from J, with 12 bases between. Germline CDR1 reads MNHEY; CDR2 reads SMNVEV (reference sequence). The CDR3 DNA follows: TGTGCCAGCAGTCCGGCGCGTATGAATGAAAAACTGTTTTTT. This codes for CASSPARMNEKLFF.

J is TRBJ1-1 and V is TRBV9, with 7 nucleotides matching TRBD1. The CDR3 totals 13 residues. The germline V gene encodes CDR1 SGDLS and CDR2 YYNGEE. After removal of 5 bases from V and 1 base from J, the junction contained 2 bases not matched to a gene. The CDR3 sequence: CASRGQSNTEAFF. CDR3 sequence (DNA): TGTGCCAGCAGGGGACAGTCGAACACTGAAGCTTTCTTT. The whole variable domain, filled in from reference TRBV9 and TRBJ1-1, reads DSGVTQTPKHLITATGQRVTLRCSPRSGDLSVYWYQQSLDQGLQFLIQYYNGEERAKGNILERFSAQQFPDLHSELNLSSLELGDSALYFCASRGQSNTEAFFGQGTRLTVV.